This T cell receptor beta chain was obtained from a study of T cell responses to AZD1222 COVID-19 vaccine. This CDR3 has 16 residues. Trimming took 5 bases from V and 5 from J; bases not matched to a gene: 7. Germline loops: CDR1 MNHEY, CDR2 SVGEGT. Produced via immunoSEQ multiplex PCR; TCRdb's table is partial and in-frame only. Of about 150,000 clones in the sample, about 89% were seen once. The source is an adult who received the AZD1222 COVID-19 vaccine. This chain joins TRBV6-2 or TRBV6-3 and TRBJ2-6; 9 bases match TRBD1. Sample: peripheral blood, taken 28 days after the second AZD1222 dose. The CDR3 protein is CASSHGQGPRANVLTF. CDR3 bases: TGTGCCAGCAGTCACGGACAGGGGCCGAGGGCCAACGTCCTGACTTTC.